Following are 23 T cell receptor beta chains from one sample sequenced in a study of blood T cell repertoires in COVID-19. TCRdb keeps only in-frame clones here, not all; method: immunoSEQ multiplex PCR. The sample has roughly 350,000 clones; 80% to 95% are singletons. The sequenced sample was PBMCs or T cells enriched from blood (not recorded which). The source is a woman aged 25 to 39 who had recovered from COVID-19.

The genes are TRBV7-2 and TRBJ1-5, with D perhaps TRBD1 (5 bases). The CDR3 is 15 residues long. CDR1 is SGHTA and CDR2 is FQGNSA in the germline V gene. The V and J ends lost 2 bases and 2 bases respectively, with 10 bases between them. The CDR3 DNA reads as TGTGCCAGCAGCTTAAGTCAGGGTGGCAATCAGCCCCAGCATTTT. Translating gives CASSLSQGGNQPQHF.

As to this clone: Other DNA sequences in the sample encode the same CDR3. V gene TRBV2 combines with J gene TRBJ1-1; the match to TRBD1 covers 7 bases. This CDR3 region has 13 residues. Germline V gives CDR1 SNHLY, CDR2 FYNNEI. The J segment lost 4 bases and the V segment lost 6 bases, leaving 5 bases of the junction unmatched. CDR3 in amino acids: CASSGTGVTEAFF. In nucleotides, the CDR3 is TGTGCCAGCAGCGGAACAGGGGTCACTGAAGCTTTCTTT.

This sequence joins TRBV18 and TRBJ1-3; TRBD1 matches 12 bases. CDR3 length: 16 residues. Germline lookup yields CDR1 KGHSH and CDR2 LQKENI. V lost 3 bases, J lost 3 bases, and 3 bases stayed unmatched. In DNA form, the CDR3 reads TGTGCCAGCTCACCCGGGACAGGGGGCTTTGGAAACACCATATATTTT. Encoded protein: CASSPGTGGFGNTIYF. Supplemented by reference TRBV18 and TRBJ1-3, the full variable domain reads NAGVMQNPRHLVRRRGQEARLRCSPMKGHSHVYWYRQLPEEGLKFMVYLQKENIIDESGMPKERFSAEFPKEGPSILRIQQVVRGDSAAYFCASSPGTGGFGNTIYFGEGSWLTVV.

The V and J genes are TRBV13 and TRBJ1-5; 7 bases are shared with TRBD1. This CDR3 is built from 14 residues. After removal of 4 bases from V and 2 bases from J, the junction contained 2 bases not matched to a gene. Germline CDR1 and CDR2: PRHDT and FYEKMQ (reference sequence). The CDR3 bases are TGTGCCAGCAGCTCAGGGGGAGGCAATCAGCCCCAGCATTTT. Its translation: CASSSGGGNQPQHF.

For this clone: Other DNA sequences within the sample encode an identical CDR3. This sequence joins TRBV12-3 or TRBV12-4 and TRBJ1-2, with D perhaps TRBD1 (5 bases). The CDR3 extends over 13 amino acids. Trimming took off 1 base at V and 8 bases at J, with 11 bases between the two ends. The CDR3 region has the DNA TGTGCCAGCAGTTTAGGGCAGGGTGGGGGCTACACCTTC. Its translation: CASSLGQGGGYTF.

V is TRBV10-3 and J is TRBJ2-5; 9 positions agree with TRBD1. Trimming at V came to 0 bases and at J to 6 bases, leaving 2 bases not matched to a gene. The CDR3 covers 14 residues. Per the germline V gene, CDR1 is ENHRY and CDR2 is SYGVKD. CDR3 nucleotide sequence: TGTGCCATCAGTGAGTCAACAGGGGGCAAGACCCAGTACTTC. It yields the protein CAISESTGGKTQYF.

J is TRBJ2-6 and V is TRBV7-6, with a possible D match to TRBD1 (6 bases). Germline lookup yields CDR1 SGHVS and CDR2 FNYEAQ. The CDR3 is made up of 15 amino acids. The V end was cut by 7 bases, the J end by 2 bases, with 12 bases between. The CDR3, as DNA: TGTGCCAGCAACAACAGGGTAGCTGGGGCCAACGTCCTGACTTTC. Protein product: CASNNRVAGANVLTF.

The table lists this clone with a count of one. The junction departs from the called germline gene at one end, perhaps through a read error. This rearrangement joins TRBV3-1 (or the pseudogene TRBV3-2) to TRBJ2-4; D gene unclear. Germline CDR1 and CDR2: LGHDT and YNNKEL (reference sequence). This CDR3 comprises 12 residues. DNA of the CDR3: TGTGCCAGCAGCCCCAACTTAGGAGTTGCGGCCTTC. Its translation: CASSPNLGVAAF.

This chain connects TRBV27 to TRBJ2-7; TRBD2 is a possible D gene (5 bases). Germline values: CDR1 MNHEY, CDR2 SMNVEV (reference sequence). Trimming removed 0 bases at V and 2 bases at J, with 20 bases between. The CDR3 sequence is 18 residues long. CDR3 nucleotide sequence: TGTGCCAGCAGTTTATCCCGACCCGGGCCCCCCGGGGCCTACGAGCAGTACTTC. It translates to CASSLSRPGPPGAYEQYF.

The chain couples TRBV12-3 or TRBV12-4 to TRBJ1-2; D not resolved. Trimming pared 3 bases from V and 4 bases from J, leaving 6 bases between. The CDR3 spans 12 residues. CDR3 residues: CASSFRSYGYTF. The CDR3, as DNA: TGTGCCAGCAGTTTCCGCAGCTATGGCTACACCTTC.

As for this clone: Other DNA sequences in this sample translate to the same CDR3. The chain employs TRBV19 and TRBJ2-1; the match to TRBD2 covers 7 bases. The V gene end was trimmed by 5 bases and the J gene end by 0 bases; junction bases not matched to a gene: 1. The germline V gene has CDR1 LNHDA and CDR2 SQIVND (reference sequence). The CDR3 runs to 14 residues. The CDR3 DNA is TGTGCCAGTAGTCCTAGCGGCTCCTACAATGAGCAGTTCTTC. Its translation: CASSPSGSYNEQFF.

This clone appeared once. The chain joins TRBV7-6 to TRBJ2-1; 7 nucleotides line up with TRBD2. V was clipped by 3 bases and J by 6 bases; unmatched bases: 8. Germline CDR1 and CDR2: SGHVS and FNYEAQ. This CDR3 region has 15 residues. The CDR3 DNA reads as TGTGCCAGCAGCTTGGTGGGAGGGCCTAGCAATGAGCAGTTCTTC. Translation: CASSLVGGPSNEQFF. Drawing the rest from reference TRBV7-6 and TRBJ2-1, the complete variable domain is GAGVSQSPRYKVTKRGQDVALRCDPISGHVSLYWYRQALGQGPEFLTYFNYEAQQDKSGLPNDRFSAERPEGSISTLTIQRTEQRDSAMYRCASSLVGGPSNEQFFGPGTRLTVL.

The chain is built from TRBV6-6 and TRBJ2-3; D may be TRBD1 (6 bases). The V end lost 6 bases, the J end lost 0 bases, and 16 bases lay between the germline ends. Germline CDR1 reads MNHNY; CDR2 reads SVGAGI (reference sequence). The CDR3 contains 16 residues. In nucleotides, the CDR3 is TGTGCCAGCAGAAGGGGACACCTGCTTAGCACAGATACGCAGTATTTT. Protein product: CASRRGHLLSTDTQYF.

The chain links TRBV5-1 to TRBJ1-2; D possibly corresponds to TRBD1 (5 bases). This CDR3 region has 15 residues. Trimming pared 0 bases from V and 8 bases from J, leaving 17 bases between. CDR1 and CDR2 from the germline V gene are SGHRS and YFSETQ. In nucleotides, the CDR3 is TGCGCCAGCAGCTTGGCCGCTGGGGGGGAGAGAGGCTACACCTTC. Its translation: CASSLAAGGERGYTF.

The chain joins TRBV7-2 to TRBJ2-5, with 7 positions matching TRBD1. From germline, CDR1 is SGHTA and CDR2 FQGNSA. CDR3 length: 15 amino acids. Trimming cost V 5 bases and J 2 bases; bases outside gene matches: 8. The CDR3 loop is CASSPTRGWQETQYF. The CDR3 DNA follows: TGTGCCAGCAGCCCCACCAGGGGGTGGCAAGAGACCCAGTACTTC.

The rearrangement uses TRBV5-8 and TRBJ1-5, with 10 bases fitting TRBD1. The CDR3 contains 18 residues. Losses at the gene ends were 4 bases for V and 4 bases for J; bases not matched to a gene: 14. Germline lookup yields CDR1 SGHTS and CDR2 YDEGEE. CDR3 DNA: TGTGCCAGCAGCGGCCTCTGGACAGGGGGGCCCGAAAATCAGCCCCAGCATTTT. Its translation: CASSGLWTGGPENQPQHF. The entire variable domain, with the rest obtained from reference TRBV5-8 and TRBJ1-5, is as follows: EAGVTQSPTHLIKTRGQQATLRCSPISGHTSVYWYQQALGLGLQFLLWYDEGEERNRGNFPPRFSGRQFPNYSSELNVNALELEDSALYLCASSGLWTGGPENQPQHFGDGTRLSIL.

The rearrangement joins TRBV15 to TRBJ2-1; 15 bases match TRBD2. J gave up 7 bases and V 4 bases, and 11 bases lay outside the gene matches. The CDR3 consists of 18 residues. Germline V lookup: CDR1 LNHNV, CDR2 YYDKDF (reference sequence). The DNA for the CDR3 is TGTGCCACCAGCACCGTTAGGACTAGCGGGGGGGCCTGGAATGAGCAGTTCTTC. Translation: CATSTVRTSGGAWNEQFF.

Details on this clone: Other DNA sequences within the sample encode an identical CDR3. The gene calls are TRBV12-3 or TRBV12-4 and TRBJ2-5; the D is unclear. This CDR3 spans 12 amino acids. The germline V and J ends were trimmed by 1 base and 5 bases, with 5 bases remaining between them. CDR3 sequence (DNA): TGTGCCAGCAGTTTAGTATCGGAGACCCAGTACTTC. Protein product: CASSLVSETQYF.

The V call is TRBV4-1, the J call TRBJ1-4; perhaps TRBD1 as D (5 bases). CDR1 and CDR2 (germline): MGHRA, YSYEKL. The CDR3 has 17 amino acids. Trimming removed 4 bases at V and 0 bases at J, with 15 bases between. CDR3 in amino acids: CASSPTAGQATNEKLFF. The CDR3 nucleotides are TGCGCCAGCAGCCCAACTGCCGGACAAGCAACTAATGAAAAACTGTTTTTT.

The chain recombines TRBV11-2 with TRBJ1-1; no clear D. The CDR3 length is 15 residues. Deletions cut 0 bases from V and 10 bases from J, with 18 bases between. Looked up from germline, CDR1 is SGHAT and CDR2 is FQNNGV. Written as DNA, the CDR3 is TGTGCCAGCAGCTTAGAAGAATGGATCGGCAGAGGAGCTTTCTTT. Its protein product is CASSLEEWIGRGAFF.

This chain connects TRBV6-4 to TRBJ2-2; D call uncertain. CDR1 MRHNA and CDR2 SNTAGT come from the germline V gene. V gave up 3 bases and J gave up 4 bases, with 12 bases separating them. The CDR3 runs to 15 residues. The CDR3 sequence is CASSESSLITGELFF. Here the CDR3 DNA reads TGTGCCAGCAGTGAGTCGTCACTTATCACCGGGGAGCTGTTTTTT.

CDR3 nucleotide sequence: TGCGCCAGCAGCCCCCGACTAGCGGGGATTACGCAGTATTTT. Amino acids: CASSPRLAGITQYF. The rearrangement links TRBV4-1 to TRBJ2-3; 11 positions agree with TRBD2. Unmatched junction bases numbered 5, after V lost 4 bases and J lost 8 bases. Germline CDR1 MGHRA, CDR2 YSYEKL. The CDR3 length is 14 residues.

There are a few counts of this clone. The chain is built from TRBV19 and TRBJ2-1; 7 bases map to TRBD2. V shed 7 bases and J 10 bases; nucleotides not matched to a gene: 10. Germline CDR1 is LNHDA and CDR2 is SQIVND (reference sequence). The CDR3 length is 13 residues. Here the CDR3 reads CASMVRGGSEQFF. Here the CDR3 DNA reads TGTGCCAGTATGGTCAGAGGCGGGAGCGAGCAGTTCTTC.